This T cell receptor (beta chain) comes out of a study of T cell responses to AZD1222 COVID-19 vaccine. Study observations and caveats: In all cases, repertoires were sampled only after the peak T cell response.

TCRdb keeps only in-frame clones here, not all; method: immunoSEQ multiplex PCR. The repertoire holds under 95,000 clones, with 89% as singletons. The CDR3 is 15 amino acids. Unmatched junction bases numbered 3, after V lost 5 bases and J lost 2 bases. Germline V gives CDR1 MNHEY, CDR2 SVGEGT. On this clone: Its antigen is not identified.

The rearrangement uses TRBV6-2 or TRBV6-3 and TRBJ2-2, with 9 bases that match TRBD2. The sequence derives from an adult in good health. The sequencing here drew on peripheral blood, taken on day 0 of AZD1222 vaccination. For the CDR3, the DNA is TGTGCCAGCAGTCTAGCGGGGCAAAACACCGGGGAGCTGTTTTTT. It codes for CASSLAGQNTGELFF.